Presented here are 19 T cell receptor beta chains from one specimen sequenced in a study of technical replicates of blood from a handful of donors. Assay: immunoSEQ multiplex PCR; the TCRdb copy retains only in-frame clones and omits some. The table has approximately 97,000 clones, approximately 95% seen once. Sequencing was performed on T cells isolated from PBMCs. The receptors stem from a human donor in good health.

Here the CDR3 reads CASSLGGTGNQPQHF. The CDR3 nucleotides read TGTGCCAGCAGTCTAGGAGGGACGGGCAATCAGCCCCAGCATTTT. V is TRBV2 and J is TRBJ1-5; maybe TRBD1 (5 bases). The CDR3 has 15 residues. Germline CDR1 is SNHLY and CDR2 is FYNNEI. V lost 5 bases and J 2 bases, leaving 13 bases between the germline ends.

This chain joins TRBV19 and TRBJ2-1; weak D call: TRBD2 (6 bases). Germline V gene lookup returns CDR1 LNHDA and CDR2 SQIVND (reference sequence). V was shortened by 3 bases and J by 7 bases, with 10 bases between the two germline ends. The length of the CDR3 is 13 residues. CDR3 sequence (DNA): TGTGCCAGTAGTATCGGGGGAAGGAATGAGCAGTTCTTC. Translating it yields CASSIGGRNEQFF.

This clone was seen just once. The chain carries TRBV19 and TRBJ2-1; 9 bases line up with TRBD2. V dropped 1 base and J dropped 6; count of bases not matched to a gene: 7. The CDR3 is 16 amino acids. Per germline, CDR1 LNHDA and CDR2 SQIVND (reference sequence). The CDR3 region is CASSIVYAGGGNEQFF. CDR3 bases: TGTGCCAGTAGTATAGTATACGCGGGAGGGGGCAATGAGCAGTTCTTC.

This clone appeared once. This chain connects TRBV19 to TRBJ2-5, with D maybe TRBD1 (5 bases). The CDR3 consists of 14 residues. CDR1 and CDR2 (germline): LNHDA, SQIVND (reference sequence). The ends were cut back, 5 bases at V and 2 bases at J, with 12 bases in the middle. The DNA for the CDR3 is TGTGCCAGTAGTCCCCGACAGAGACAAGAGACCCAGTACTTC. It encodes CASSPRQRQETQYF.

This clone was counted a single time. V and J are TRBV30 and TRBJ2-7; 10 bases agree with TRBD2. This CDR3 region has 15 residues. Germline V lookup: CDR1 GTSNPN, CDR2 SVGIG (reference sequence). Losses at the gene ends were 2 bases for V and 3 bases for J; bases not matched to a gene: 7. CDR3 region: CAWSQRTSGNYEQYF. In nucleotides, the CDR3 is TGTGCCTGGAGTCAACGAACTAGCGGGAACTACGAGCAGTACTTC.

V is TRBV27 and J is TRBJ2-7, with D perhaps TRBD2 (6 bases). The germline CDR1 and CDR2 sequences are MNHEY and SMNVEV (reference sequence). The CDR3 consists of 13 residues. Between the trimmed V and J ends, which lost 0 bases and 6 bases, there was a span of 9 bases. The CDR3 reads CASSLSRGFEQYF. CDR3 bases: TGTGCCAGCAGTTTATCCCGGGGGTTCGAGCAGTACTTC.

The chain combines TRBV4-1 with TRBJ2-1; TRBD1 matches 8 bases. V dropped 2 bases and J dropped 4; count of bases not matched to a gene: 10. Germline assignment: CDR1 MGHRA and CDR2 YSYEKL. The CDR3 runs 17 residues. CDR3 in amino acids: CASSQNPGGQAYNEQFF. The DNA of the CDR3 is TGCGCCAGCAGCCAAAATCCCGGGGGACAGGCTTACAATGAGCAGTTCTTC.

V gene TRBV30 combines with J gene TRBJ2-7, with 8 bases aligning to TRBD2. Trimming took 3 bases from V and 2 from J; bases not matched to a gene: 15. The CDR3 covers 17 residues. Germline CDR1 GTSNPN, CDR2 SVGIG (reference sequence). CDR3 region: CAWRGRGRREDPYEQYF. The CDR3 coding sequence is TGTGCCTGGAGGGGGAGGGGCCGGCGGGAGGACCCCTACGAGCAGTACTTC.

The V and J genes are TRBV29-1 and TRBJ2-7; TRBD1 aligns across 7 bases. The CDR3 contains 11 residues. In germline, CDR1 is SQVTM, CDR2 ANQGSEA. Germline trimming cut 7 bases from V and 6 bases from J; bases unmatched to any gene: 6. CDR3 coding DNA: TGCAGCGCTAACAGGGGTCGCGAGCAGTACTTC. Its translation is CSANRGREQYF.

This chain uses TRBV6-1 with TRBJ1-1; TRBD1 matches at 8 bases. CDR1 is MNHNS and CDR2 is SASEGT in the germline V gene. V dropped 6 bases and J dropped 5; count of bases not matched to a gene: 8. The CDR3 spans 14 residues. The CDR3 nucleotides read TGTGCCAGCAGCCTACAGGGGGAATGGACTGAAGCTTTCTTT. Residues: CASSLQGEWTEAFF.

The chain is built from TRBV30 and TRBJ1-1, with D hard to call. The V gene lost 4 bases and the J gene lost 0 bases, with 12 bases spanning the gap. There are 14 residues in the CDR3. Germline V gives CDR1 GTSNPN, CDR2 SVGIG (reference sequence). The CDR3 DNA reads TGTGCCTGGATATCTCGGAGGATGAACACTGAAGCTTTCTTT. Translating it yields CAWISRRMNTEAFF. The complete variable domain, with remaining parts taken from reference TRBV30 and TRBJ1-1, reads SQTIHQWPATLVQPVGSPLSLECTVEGTSNPNLYWYRQAAGRGLQLLFYSVGIGQISSEVPQNLSASRPQDRQFILSSKKLLLSDSGFYLCAWISRRMNTEAFFGQGTRLTVV.

J is TRBJ1-2 and V is TRBV2; no reliable D call. Looked up from germline, CDR1 is SNHLY and CDR2 is FYNNEI. The CDR3 loop spans 14 amino acids. The V and J ends lost 3 bases and 4 bases respectively, with 12 bases between them. The chain's CDR3 is CASSETSYLYGYTF. The CDR3 bases are TGTGCCAGCAGTGAGACAAGCTACCTCTATGGCTACACCTTC.

This rearrangement joins TRBV27 to TRBJ2-3; 7 bases agree with TRBD2. The CDR3 spans 16 residues. The J segment lost 5 bases and the V segment lost 5 bases, leaving 13 bases of the junction unmatched. CDR1 and CDR2 (germline): MNHEY, SMNVEV (reference sequence). The CDR3: CASSPSRGEVLDTQYF. The CDR3 DNA follows: TGTGCCAGCAGTCCAAGCCGGGGGGAGGTTCTAGATACGCAGTATTTT.

The table lists this clone with a count of one. The chain links TRBV11-3 to TRBJ2-1; 13 positions match TRBD2. Germline assignment: CDR1 SGHNT and CDR2 YENEEA. The ends lost 0 bases at V and 6 bases at J; junction bases unmatched: 5. This CDR3 contains 17 residues. The CDR3 reads CASSLDVLAGGFNEQFF. Written as DNA, the CDR3 is TGTGCCAGCAGCTTAGACGTACTAGCGGGAGGGTTCAATGAGCAGTTCTTC.

The chain carries TRBV6-1 and TRBJ2-1, with 7 bases aligning to TRBD1. CDR3 size: 14 residues. The V segment lost 7 bases and the J segment 9 bases; nucleotides outside the gene matches: 12. In germline, CDR1 is MNHNS, CDR2 SASEGT. The CDR3 region is CASTLSPWTGEQFF. DNA for the CDR3: TGTGCCAGCACCCTATCCCCCTGGACAGGTGAGCAGTTCTTC.

The chain employs TRBV6-1 and TRBJ1-1; D remains unclear. The CDR3 extends over 11 amino acids. Trimming took 7 bases from V and 10 from J, leaving 13 bases between them. Germline CDR1 reads MNHNS; CDR2 reads SASEGT. This chain's CDR3 is CASKSLSRAFF. CDR3 DNA sequence: TGTGCCAGCAAAAGTCTCTCGCGAGCTTTCTTT.

This clone was recorded only once. The chain recombines TRBV20-1 with TRBJ2-5; no reliable D call. This CDR3 spans 9 amino acids. V was trimmed by 3 bases and J by 10 bases, leaving 6 bases between them. Germline loops: CDR1 DFQATT, CDR2 SNEGSKA (reference sequence). CDR3 nucleotide sequence: TGCAGTGCTAGCAGACTCCAGTACTTC. Encoded protein: CSASRLQYF.

The chain links TRBV5-8 to TRBJ2-1; 9 nucleotides align to TRBD2. The germline gives CDR1 SGHTS, CDR2 YDEGEE. The ends lost 2 bases at V and 4 bases at J; junction bases unmatched: 4. The CDR3 loop spans 15 amino acids. The chain's CDR3 is CASSFAGGPYNEQFF. The DNA for the CDR3 is TGTGCCAGCAGCTTCGCGGGAGGGCCATACAATGAGCAGTTCTTC.

The rearrangement uses TRBV6-5 and TRBJ1-1; D perhaps matches TRBD1 (6 bases). V was clipped by 8 bases and J by 5 bases, with 9 bases between them. The CDR3 is 11 amino acids. The V gene's germline CDR1 is MNHEY and CDR2 SVGAGI. CDR3 DNA sequence: TGTGCCAGCGAGGGGGGGACTGAAGCTTTCTTT. It is translated as CASEGGTEAFF.